Below, 17 T cell receptor beta chains from the same sample are listed, as sequenced in a study of breast tumors, draining lymph nodes, adjacent tissues. Samples came from axillary lymph nodes draining the breast cancer. TCRdb fed the multiplex PCR reads into MiXCR, producing one record per CDR3 protein. Of about 200,000 distinct CDR3 sequences in the sample, roughly a third were seen once. The material sequenced was axillary lymph node tissue. These receptors were taken from a female donor with breast cancer. Some clones in this sample may be carry-over from other donors' samples.

This clonotype was observed many times. The chain uses TRBV19 and TRBJ1-2, with D unresolved. Germline V gives CDR1 LNHDA, CDR2 SQIVND (reference sequence). Trimming removed 3 bases at V and 4 bases at J, with 18 bases between. The CDR3 loop spans 16 amino acids. The CDR3, as DNA: TGTGCCAGTAGTATGTCCGGTGCGGGGAGACTCTATGGCTACACCTTC. Protein sequence: CASSMSGAGRLYGYTF.

The V gene is TRBV2, the J gene TRBJ1-2, with D possibly TRBD1 on 5 matching bases. The CDR3 extends over 12 amino acids. The germline CDR1 and CDR2 sequences are SNHLY and FYNNEI. V lost 3 bases, J lost 8 bases, and 10 bases lay in between. The CDR3 nucleotides read TGTGCCAGCAGTGAGAGGGGTTGGGGCTACACCTTC. Its protein is CASSERGWGYTF.

This clonotype was recorded at least ten times. The chain uses TRBV20-1 and TRBJ2-7; D possibly corresponds to TRBD1 (5 bases). This CDR3 region has 14 residues. Germline V gives CDR1 DFQATT, CDR2 SNEGSKA (reference sequence). V lost 5 bases and J lost 5, with 19 bases in between. The CDR3 here is CSAGSWRQGDEQYF. In DNA form, the CDR3 reads TGCAGTGCTGGGTCCTGGCGGCAGGGTGACGAGCAGTACTTC.

The table lists this clonotype with many counts. The V gene is TRBV19, the J gene TRBJ1-2; 7 bases agree with TRBD1. Germline V gene data show CDR1 as LNHDA and CDR2 as SQIVND (reference sequence). This CDR3 is 17 amino acids long. With 6 bases clipped from V and 0 bases from J, the junction kept 13 bases outside the gene matches. CDR3 DNA sequence: TGTGCCAGTAGGATGAAACCGGGACAGAACTCTAACTATGGCTACACCTTC. It translates to CASRMKPGQNSNYGYTF.

The chain combines TRBV2 with TRBJ2-1, with 10 bases that match TRBD2. This CDR3 has 16 residues. After removal of 6 bases from V and 7 bases from J, the junction contained 12 bases not matched to a gene. Germline values: CDR1 SNHLY, CDR2 FYNNEI. DNA of the CDR3: TGTGCCAGCAGCCTCGGACAGGGACTAGCGCCGAATGAGCAGTTCTTC. It is translated as CASSLGQGLAPNEQFF.

This clonotype was seen at least ten times. The chain links TRBV19 to TRBJ2-1; the D is unclear. Per the germline V gene, CDR1 is LNHDA and CDR2 is SQIVND (reference sequence). This CDR3 contains 13 residues. Deletions cut 5 bases from V and 6 bases from J, with 11 bases between. In DNA form, the CDR3 reads TGTGCCAGTAGTCTCCCGACTCTCAATGAGCAGTTCTTC. Translated: CASSLPTLNEQFF.

This clonotype was found many times. V gene TRBV5-5 combines with J gene TRBJ2-7, with D perhaps TRBD2 (7 bases). Germline V gene lookup returns CDR1 SGHKS and CDR2 YYEKEE (reference sequence). Trimming left V 3 bases short and J 2 bases short, with 12 bases between. This CDR3 region has 14 residues. This chain's CDR3 is CASSWEGGTYEQYF. The CDR3 DNA follows: TGTGCCAGCAGCTGGGAGGGGGGGACCTACGAGCAGTACTTC.

This clonotype was seen many times. This sequence joins TRBV7-2 and TRBJ1-5; D gene uncertain. The V and J ends lost 1 base and 4 bases respectively, with 5 bases between them. Germline values: CDR1 SGHTA, CDR2 FQGNSA. The CDR3 spans 13 residues. The CDR3 DNA reads TGTGCCAGCAGCTTAGTTGGAAATCAGCCCCAGCATTTT. Its translation: CASSLVGNQPQHF.

This clonotype was seen many times. V is TRBV4-1 and J is TRBJ2-2; D remains ambiguous. Germline assignment: CDR1 MGHRA and CDR2 YSYEKL. CDR3 size: 13 residues. Trimming cost V 2 bases and J 7 bases, with 8 bases left between them. The chain's CDR3 is CASSQSRIGELFF. CDR3 bases: TGCGCCAGCAGCCAATCCAGAATCGGGGAGCTGTTTTTT.

This chain connects TRBV28 to TRBJ2-7, with no clear D. The CDR3 is 13 residues long. Trimming removed 5 bases at V and 2 bases at J, with 10 bases between. Germline lookup yields CDR1 MDHEN and CDR2 SYDVKM. The CDR3 DNA follows: TGTGCCAGCAGTACCAGTGTCCCCTACGAGCAGTACTTC. Amino acid sequence: CASSTSVPYEQYF.

This clonotype was picked up a small number of times. The chain joins TRBV2 to TRBJ2-1; TRBD2 matches 15 bases. Germline V gene sequence: CDR1 SNHLY, CDR2 FYNNEI. The CDR3 length is 15 residues. V lost 7 bases to trimming and J lost 9 bases; unmatched junction nucleotides: 7. As DNA, the CDR3 is TGTGCCAGCAACCCAACGGGACTAGCGGGGGGTGAGCAGTTCTTC. Translated: CASNPTGLAGGEQFF.

In its sample, this clonotype was seen many times. The chain is built from TRBV12-3 or TRBV12-4 and TRBJ2-1; tentatively, D is TRBD2 (7 bases). CDR3 length: 13 amino acids. The ends were cut back, 7 bases at V and 12 bases at J, with 19 bases in the middle. For the CDR3, the DNA is TGTGCCAGCACCGGGACTACGCCACAGGGGCAGTTCTTC. Protein: CASTGTTPQGQFF.

J is TRBJ2-3 and V is TRBV14; 7 bases match TRBD2. V lost 6 bases to trimming and J lost 1 base; unmatched junction nucleotides: 16. The CDR3 is 18 amino acids. Germline assignment: CDR1 SGHDN and CDR2 FVKESK. Written as DNA, the CDR3 is TGTGCCAGCAGTCAACCTCGTCCGGGGGGAATTGGCACAGATACGCAGTATTTT. Encoded protein: CASSQPRPGGIGTDTQYF. The whole variable domain, filled in from reference TRBV14 and TRBJ2-3, reads EAGVTQFPSHSVIEKGQTVTLRCDPISGHDNLYWYRRVMGKEIKFLLHFVKESKQDESGMPNNRFLAERTGGTYSTLKVQPAELEDSGVYFCASSQPRPGGIGTDTQYFGPGTRLTVL.

This clonotype was counted at least ten times. V gene TRBV30 combines with J gene TRBJ1-2, with D unresolved. Trimming stripped 1 base from V and 4 bases from J, with 10 bases between. CDR3 size: 13 residues. Germline loops: CDR1 GTSNPN, CDR2 SVGIG (reference sequence). The CDR3 reads CAWSGGSGYGYTF. DNA for the CDR3: TGTGCCTGGAGTGGAGGGTCGGGCTATGGCTACACCTTC.

At least ten counts were recorded for this clonotype. This chain connects TRBV6-6 to TRBJ1-5; the match to TRBD1 covers 7 bases. The ends lost 2 bases at V and 5 bases at J; junction bases unmatched: 6. The germline CDR1 and CDR2 sequences are MNHNY and SVGAGI (reference sequence). The CDR3 loop spans 15 amino acids. The CDR3 DNA follows: TGTGCCAGCAGTTACGAGAGGGGGCTGGATCAGCCCCAGCATTTT. The encoded protein is CASSYERGLDQPQHF.

This clonotype was seen at least ten times. The chain recombines TRBV7-9 with TRBJ2-1, with a tentative D call TRBD2 (6 bases). The germline V gene encodes CDR1 SEHNR and CDR2 FQNEAQ (reference sequence). The V end lost 5 bases, the J end lost 0 bases, and 11 bases lay between the germline ends. The CDR3 has 15 amino acids. CDR3 in DNA: TGTGCCAGCAGCCCGGGACTGAACTCCTACAATGAGCAGTTCTTC. Its translation is CASSPGLNSYNEQFF.

The table lists this clonotype with many counts. This rearrangement joins TRBV19 to TRBJ2-1; TRBD2 matches at 8 bases. This CDR3 spans 15 amino acids. Germline V gene sequence: CDR1 LNHDA, CDR2 SQIVND (reference sequence). With 3 bases clipped from V and 6 bases from J, the junction kept 7 bases outside the gene matches. The chain's CDR3 is CASSIRREGRNEQFF. The CDR3 nucleotides are TGTGCCAGTAGTATTCGACGGGAGGGCCGCAATGAGCAGTTCTTC.